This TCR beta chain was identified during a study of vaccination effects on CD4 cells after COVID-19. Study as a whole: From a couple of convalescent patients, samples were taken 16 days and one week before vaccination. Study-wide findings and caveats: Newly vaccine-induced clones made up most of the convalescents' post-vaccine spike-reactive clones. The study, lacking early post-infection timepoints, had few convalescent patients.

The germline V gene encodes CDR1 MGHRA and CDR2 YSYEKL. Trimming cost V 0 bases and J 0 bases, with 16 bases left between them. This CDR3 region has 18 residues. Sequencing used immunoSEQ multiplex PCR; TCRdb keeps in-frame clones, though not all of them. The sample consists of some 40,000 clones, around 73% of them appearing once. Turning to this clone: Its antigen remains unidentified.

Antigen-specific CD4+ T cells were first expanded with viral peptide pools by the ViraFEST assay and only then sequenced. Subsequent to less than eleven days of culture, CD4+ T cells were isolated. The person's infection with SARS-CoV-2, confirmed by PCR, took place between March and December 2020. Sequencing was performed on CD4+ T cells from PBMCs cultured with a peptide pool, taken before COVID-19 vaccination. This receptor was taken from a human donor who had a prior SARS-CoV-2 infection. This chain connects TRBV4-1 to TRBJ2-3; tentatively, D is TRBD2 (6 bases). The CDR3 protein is CASSQDQAGRGSTDTQYF. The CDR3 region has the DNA TGCGCCAGCAGCCAAGATCAGGCAGGGCGGGGTAGCACAGATACGCAGTATTTT.